The next 23 T cell receptor beta chains were all read from a single sample in a study of long-term antiretroviral therapy in people with HIV. Version v3.0 of the immunoSEQ assay ran at survey level. Produced via immunoSEQ multiplex PCR; TCRdb's table is partial and in-frame only. The table records tens of thousands of clones, approximately 93% of them present only once. Sequencing was performed on unsorted PBMCs, taken 7.6 years after starting antiretroviral therapy. Receptor source: a woman in her forties with HIV.

The chain recombines TRBV5-1 with TRBJ1-2, with D hard to call. This CDR3 region has 13 residues. V lost 4 bases and J 7 bases, leaving 14 bases between the germline ends. Germline CDR1 reads SGHRS; CDR2 reads YFSETQ. The CDR3 bases are TGCGCCAGCAGCCCCGACCTAGCTAGTGGCTACACCTTC. Protein sequence: CASSPDLASGYTF.

This chain joins TRBV2 and TRBJ1-1; TRBD1 matches at 7 bases. Trimming cost V 5 bases and J 4 bases; bases outside gene matches: 4. There are 13 residues in the CDR3. Germline CDR1 and CDR2: SNHLY and FYNNEI. The CDR3 region is CASSIQGGTEAFF. The CDR3 coding sequence is TGTGCCAGCAGTATCCAGGGGGGCACTGAAGCTTTCTTT.

This chain joins TRBV7-6 and TRBJ2-7, with 10 positions matching TRBD2. Losses at the gene ends were 2 bases for V and 7 bases for J; bases not matched to a gene: 5. The CDR3 extends over 14 amino acids. Germline lookup yields CDR1 SGHVS and CDR2 FNYEAQ. The CDR3 region has the DNA TGTGCCAGCAGCTTATCGGGACTAGCGAGGGAGCAGTACTTC. Amino acids: CASSLSGLAREQYF.

This clone came up once. The chain has TRBV6-5 and TRBJ2-7, with D uncertain. Trimming left V 0 bases short and J 6 bases short, with 15 bases between. The CDR3 totals 15 residues. The germline V gene has CDR1 MNHEY and CDR2 SVGAGI. This CDR3 is CASSYSKLIVGEQYF. CDR3 bases: TGTGCCAGCAGTTACTCGAAGCTGATTGTCGGCGAGCAGTACTTC.

The chain recombines TRBV27 with TRBJ2-1; no clear D gene. The CDR3 sequence is 15 residues long. In germline, CDR1 is MNHEY, CDR2 SMNVEV (reference sequence). Trimming took 3 bases from V and 0 from J, leaving 9 bases between them. CDR3: CASSFSRSSYNEQFF. CDR3 bases: TGTGCCAGCAGTTTTTCCCGGAGCTCCTACAATGAGCAGTTCTTC.

The chain recombines TRBV29-1 with TRBJ1-2, with a possible D match to TRBD1 (5 bases). The V end was cut by 4 bases, the J end by 8 bases, with 17 bases between. Germline V gene lookup returns CDR1 SQVTM and CDR2 ANQGSEA. The CDR3 has 13 amino acids. DNA of the CDR3: TGCAGCGTTGGTAGGACATCGGGGATGGGCTACACCTTC. This translates into CSVGRTSGMGYTF.

The rearrangement links TRBV15 to TRBJ2-5; unclear D gene. The CDR3 has 12 amino acids. The germline CDR1 and CDR2 sequences are LNHNV and YYDKDF (reference sequence). V was shortened by 3 bases and J by 4 bases, with 6 bases between the two germline ends. DNA for the CDR3: TGTGCCACCAGCAGCAGAGGAGAGACCCAGTACTTC. It codes for CATSSRGETQYF.

This rearrangement joins TRBV6-5 to TRBJ1-2, with no clear D. This CDR3 has 15 amino acids. The germline gives CDR1 MNHEY, CDR2 SVGAGI. Trimming cost V 0 bases and J 4 bases, with 12 bases left between them. The CDR3 coding sequence is TGTGCCAGCAGTTACTCGCGGGAACCGGGCTATGGCTACACCTTC. Translation: CASSYSREPGYGYTF.

The gene calls are TRBV6-6 and TRBJ2-2, with TRBD1 matching over 9 bases. V shed 5 bases and J 5 bases; nucleotides not matched to a gene: 9. The germline CDR1 and CDR2 sequences are MNHNY and SVGAGI (reference sequence). CDR3 length: 16 amino acids. The CDR3 DNA sequence: TGTGCCAGCAGTGCTCTCACAGGGGGCATGACCGGGGAGCTGTTTTTT. This translates into CASSALTGGMTGELFF.

The rearrangement links TRBV2 to TRBJ1-6; D gene uncertain. The CDR3 consists of 15 residues. Looked up from germline, CDR1 is SNHLY and CDR2 is FYNNEI. Trimming removed 7 bases from V and 0 bases from J, with 10 bases in between. CDR3 in amino acids: CASIDGYSYNSPLHF. In DNA form, the CDR3 reads TGTGCCAGCATAGACGGGTACTCCTATAATTCACCCCTCCACTTT.

The rearrangement uses TRBV30 and TRBJ2-5; D perhaps matches TRBD2 (5 bases). Trimming took off 1 base at V and 7 bases at J, with 16 bases between the two ends. This CDR3 contains 14 residues. Germline-derived CDR1 and CDR2 are GTSNPN and SVGIG (reference sequence). In DNA, the CDR3 is TGTGCCTGGAGTGCTTCCGGGGTTTTTGTGACCCAGTACTTC. Translated, it gives CAWSASGVFVTQYF. The full variable domain, with the rest looked up from reference TRBV30 and TRBJ2-5, is SQTIHQWPATLVQPVGSPLSLECTVEGTSNPNLYWYRQAAGRGLQLLFYSVGIGQISSEVPQNLSASRPQDRQFILSSKKLLLSDSGFYLCAWSASGVFVTQYFGPGTRLLVL.

CDR3 bases: TGTGCCAGCAGCGTAGGCGGGGGCAGCGGCTACACCTTC. Amino acid sequence: CASSVGGGSGYTF. The genes are TRBV9 and TRBJ1-2; possibly TRBD1 for D (6 bases). Germline V gene sequence: CDR1 SGDLS, CDR2 YYNGEE. The ends were cut back, 0 bases at V and 8 bases at J, with 11 bases in the middle. CDR3 length: 13 residues.

The CDR3 is CASSQGVVQETQYF. The CDR3 DNA reads as TGCGCCAGCAGCCAGGGGGTCGTTCAAGAGACCCAGTACTTC. The genes are TRBV5-1 and TRBJ2-5, with 7 bases identical to TRBD1. With V trimmed by 4 bases and J by 2 bases, 5 bases remained unmatched. Germline CDR1 reads SGHRS; CDR2 reads YFSETQ. This CDR3 region has 14 residues.

The chain joins TRBV10-2 to TRBJ1-1, with D maybe TRBD1 (5 bases). V lost 9 bases to trimming and J lost 1 base, with 12 bases between them. The CDR3 has 13 amino acids. CDR1 and CDR2 (germline): WSHSY, SAAADI. The CDR3 sequence is CASQAQANTEAFF. The CDR3 region has the DNA TGCGCCAGTCAAGCACAGGCGAACACTGAAGCTTTCTTT.

The rearrangement joins TRBV6-5 to TRBJ1-2; tentatively, D is TRBD1 (5 bases). The V end was cut by 5 bases, the J end by 2 bases, with 12 bases between. CDR3 length: 14 residues. CDR1 and CDR2 (germline): MNHEY, SVGAGI. The CDR3 protein is CASSAGQANYGYTF. The CDR3 DNA follows: TGTGCCAGCAGTGCAGGACAAGCGAACTATGGCTACACCTTC.

The chain is built from TRBV27 and TRBJ2-2; D is unclear. Per the germline V gene, CDR1 is MNHEY and CDR2 is SMNVEV (reference sequence). The CDR3 length is 13 residues. V gave up 2 bases and J gave up 6 bases, with 7 bases separating them. The CDR3 nucleotides read TGTGCCAGCAGTTTAAATCGGGCCGGGGAGCTGTTTTTT. Its protein product is CASSLNRAGELFF.

This sequence joins TRBV15 and TRBJ1-4; possibly TRBD1 for D (5 bases). The CDR3 has 13 residues. Trimming took off 8 bases at V and 2 bases at J, with 9 bases between the two ends. From germline, CDR1 is LNHNV and CDR2 YYDKDF (reference sequence). The CDR3 sequence: CATSGFTNEKLFF. CDR3 DNA: TGTGCCACCTCAGGGTTCACTAATGAAAAACTGTTTTTT.

The chain uses TRBV6-1 and TRBJ2-1; 9 bases agree with TRBD1. The CDR3 runs to 16 residues. J lost 5 bases, V lost 2 bases, and 7 bases had no gene match. Germline V gene sequence: CDR1 MNHNS, CDR2 SASEGT. The CDR3 DNA is TGTGCCAGCAGTGAAATTGGGACAGGGAGAAACAATGAGCAGTTCTTC. It is translated as CASSEIGTGRNNEQFF.

On this clone: The same CDR3 also results from other DNA sequences found in this sample. This chain uses TRBV5-5 with TRBJ1-2; no reliable D call. V lost 0 bases, J lost 2 bases, and 5 bases lay in between. In germline, CDR1 is SGHKS, CDR2 YYEKEE (reference sequence). This CDR3 spans 13 amino acids. The CDR3 reads CASSLAGNYGYTF. The CDR3, as DNA: TGTGCCAGCAGCTTGGCGGGGAACTATGGCTACACCTTC.

In its sample, this clone was seen once. The chain is built from TRBV7-9 and TRBJ2-1; maybe TRBD1 (6 bases). The V end was cut by 7 bases, the J end by 0 bases, with 22 bases between. CDR1 is SEHNR and CDR2 is FQNEAQ in the germline V gene (reference sequence). CDR3 length: 18 amino acids. DNA of the CDR3: TGTGCCAGCACCCTAATGTGGGGGCCCTTCAACTCCTACAATGAGCAGTTCTTC. This gives the protein CASTLMWGPFNSYNEQFF. Full variable domain (missing parts from reference TRBV7-9 and TRBJ2-1): DTGVSQNPRHKITKRGQNVTFRCDPISEHNRLYWYRQTLGQGPEFLTYFQNEAQLEKSRLLSDRFSAERPKGSFSTLEIQRTEQGDSAMYLCASTLMWGPFNSYNEQFFGPGTRLTVL.

This chain connects TRBV6-5 to TRBJ1-2; D unresolved. CDR1 MNHEY and CDR2 SVGAGI come from the germline V gene. Trimming took off 8 bases at V and 3 bases at J, with 13 bases between the two ends. CDR3 length: 13 amino acids. The CDR3 here is CASVSGRDYGYTF. In nucleotides, the CDR3 is TGTGCCAGCGTTTCGGGCAGAGACTATGGCTACACCTTC.

The rearrangement joins TRBV4-1 to TRBJ2-4, with 10 bases that match TRBD2. Trimming removed 0 bases from V and 4 bases from J; junction bases left unmatched: 9. The CDR3 loop spans 18 amino acids. Germline CDR1 MGHRA, CDR2 YSYEKL. The CDR3 spells CASSQDRGLALGKNIQYF. The CDR3 DNA sequence: TGCGCCAGCAGCCAAGATAGGGGACTAGCGTTAGGAAAAAACATTCAGTACTTC.

The J gene is TRBJ2-2, the V gene TRBV7-3; unclear D gene. The V end lost 0 bases, the J end lost 6 bases, and 5 bases lay between the germline ends. The CDR3 covers 13 residues. The germline gives CDR1 SGHTA, CDR2 FQGTGA. The CDR3 sequence is CASSLTLAGELFF. The CDR3 bases are TGTGCCAGCAGCTTAACCCTTGCCGGGGAGCTGTTTTTT.